This TCR beta chain came from a study of beta chain features in type 1 diabetes. Study results and caveats: Moderately but significantly shorter TCRB CDR3s were found in Type 1 diabetes patients in all four CD4+ subsets.

In this sample, this clone turned up a few times. What it binds is not known. Every bit of the isolated RNA underwent reverse transcription, so sequencing read expressed TCRB transcripts. TCRdb keeps only in-frame clones here, not all; method: immunoSEQ multiplex PCR. The data contain 280,000 or so clones, 15% of them seen just once; the ten biggest clones take up less than 0.02%. The sequenced sample consisted of naive CD4+ T cells from blood. The receptor's source is a man younger than 30 with type 1 diabetes.

The CDR3 here is CASSQTSTGELFF. In nucleotides, the CDR3 is TGCGCCAGCAGCCAGACAAGTACCGGGGAGCTGTTTTTT. This rearrangement joins TRBV4-1 to TRBJ2-2; D remains ambiguous. Trimming took 3 bases from V and 5 from J, leaving 7 bases between them. The CDR3 covers 13 residues. Per the germline V gene, CDR1 is MGHRA and CDR2 is YSYEKL.